The 16 T cell receptor beta chains reported below all come from one sample, sequenced in a study of shared clonotypes between healthy human individuals. TCRdb keeps only in-frame clones here, not all; method: immunoSEQ multiplex PCR. The repertoire includes about 510,000 clones, around 74% of them detected once, and roughly 13% sits in the top ten. The sequenced sample was PBMCs. These receptor sequences come from a woman between 40 and 50 years old in good health. Some clones in this sample may be carry-over from other donors' samples.

The chain carries TRBV11-2 and TRBJ2-3, with 7 nucleotides matching TRBD2. The trim removed 1 base at V and 1 base at J, leaving 5 bases unmatched. Germline CDR1 SGHAT, CDR2 FQNNGV. The CDR3 spans 16 residues. This chain's CDR3 is CASSLGGGIGTDTQYF. The CDR3 DNA reads TGTGCCAGCAGCTTAGGGGGAGGGATCGGCACAGATACGCAGTATTTT.

The V call is TRBV25-1, the J call TRBJ2-3; D may be TRBD1 (6 bases). The V and J ends lost 2 bases and 6 bases respectively, with 15 bases between them. The CDR3 loop spans 15 amino acids. CDR1 and CDR2 from the germline V gene are MGHDK and SYGVNS. CDR3 loop: CASSEGTFSLDTQYF. In DNA, the CDR3 is TGTGCCAGCAGTGAAGGGACATTTTCCCTGGATACGCAGTATTTT.

This clone was counted only a few times. J is TRBJ1-1 and V is TRBV4-2, with D tentatively TRBD1 (5 bases). CDR1 LGHNA and CDR2 YNFKEQ come from the germline V gene. This CDR3 spans 14 amino acids. Deletions cut 2 bases from V and 2 bases from J, with 9 bases between. CDR3 residues: CASSQQGGNTEAFF. CDR3 DNA: TGTGCCAGCAGCCAACAGGGAGGTAACACTGAAGCTTTCTTT.

The rearrangement joins TRBV14 to TRBJ2-5; D ambiguous. This CDR3 comprises 15 residues. Trimming stripped 1 base from V and 4 bases from J, with 13 bases between. Germline V gives CDR1 SGHDN, CDR2 FVKESK. The CDR3 DNA follows: TGTGCCAGCAGCCAAGGAGAGGTACGATTAGAGACCCAGTACTTC. Its protein is CASSQGEVRLETQYF.

The chain has TRBV10-3 and TRBJ1-1; D gene ambiguous. Germline CDR1 and CDR2: ENHRY and SYGVKD. This CDR3 contains 16 residues. Trimming removed 0 bases from V and 4 bases from J, with 15 bases in between. CDR3 loop: CAISESWEGAGTEAFF. DNA for the CDR3: TGTGCCATCAGTGAGTCGTGGGAGGGCGCGGGCACTGAAGCTTTCTTT.

The rearrangement uses TRBV5-1 and TRBJ2-5; perhaps TRBD2 as D (5 bases). Germline CDR1 is SGHRS and CDR2 is YFSETQ. The CDR3 has 14 residues. With 0 bases removed from V and 4 bases from J, the gap between germline ends came to 10 bases. CDR3 loop: CASSLERFGETQYF. The CDR3, as DNA: TGCGCCAGCAGCTTGGAGCGGTTCGGAGAGACCCAGTACTTC. Complete variable domain (other parts from reference TRBV5-1 and TRBJ2-5): KAGVTQTPRYLIKTRGQQVTLSCSPISGHRSVSWYQQTPGQGLQFLFEYFSETQRNKGNFPGRFSGRQFSNSRSEMNVSTLELGDSALYLCASSLERFGETQYFGPGTRLLVL.

The V call is TRBV4-1, the J call TRBJ1-2; tentative D call: TRBD1 (5 bases). Looked up from germline, CDR1 is MGHRA and CDR2 is YSYEKL. The CDR3 runs to 16 residues. Between the trimmed V and J ends, which lost 4 bases and 2 bases, there was a span of 17 bases. The chain's CDR3 is CASSRSWARDNYGYTF. The CDR3 DNA sequence: TGCGCCAGCAGCCGATCATGGGCCCGGGACAACTATGGCTACACCTTC.

The rearrangement links TRBV28 to TRBJ2-2; 7 bases are shared with TRBD2. CDR3 length equals 14 residues. Germline assignment: CDR1 MDHEN and CDR2 SYDVKM. The junction had 4 bases not matched to a gene; V was cut back by 3 bases and J by 6 bases. The CDR3 is CASSLAGVAGELFF. Here the CDR3 DNA reads TGTGCCAGCAGTTTGGCGGGAGTGGCCGGGGAGCTGTTTTTT. Combining the CDR3 with reference TRBV28 and TRBJ2-2 gives the whole variable domain DVKVTQSSRYLVKRTGEKVFLECVQDMDHENMFWYRQDPGLGLRLIYFSYDVKMKEKGDIPEGYSVSREKKERFSLILESASTNQTSMYLCASSLAGVAGELFFGEGSRLTVL.

Only one count was recorded for this clone. The V and J genes are TRBV4-1 and TRBJ2-1; perhaps TRBD2 as D (6 bases). CDR3 length: 16 residues. Germline CDR1 and CDR2: MGHRA and YSYEKL. V shed 0 bases and J shed 4 bases, with 13 bases lying between them. This chain's CDR3 is CASSQDGAGRYNEQFF. Here the CDR3 DNA reads TGCGCCAGCAGCCAAGACGGCGCGGGGCGGTACAATGAGCAGTTCTTC.

The chain employs TRBV5-4 and TRBJ2-3; D is ambiguous. This CDR3 has 14 residues. Germline CDR1 SGHNT, CDR2 YYREEE (reference sequence). Trimming left V 9 bases short and J 1 base short, with 15 bases between. CDR3: CATWAQWGTDTQYF. DNA for the CDR3: TGTGCCACCTGGGCCCAATGGGGCACAGATACGCAGTATTTT.

The chain carries TRBV19 and TRBJ2-7; tentative D call: TRBD2 (6 bases). The V end lost 3 bases, the J end lost 0 bases, and 9 bases lay between the germline ends. The CDR3 loop spans 14 amino acids. CDR1 LNHDA and CDR2 SQIVND come from the germline V gene (reference sequence). As DNA, the CDR3 is TGTGCCAGTAGTATTAGGACTAACTCCTACGAGCAGTACTTC. It codes for CASSIRTNSYEQYF.

In regard to this clone: Other DNA sequences in this sample translate to the same CDR3. The chain links TRBV30 to TRBJ1-4; no firm D call. The germline V gene has CDR1 GTSNPN and CDR2 SVGIG (reference sequence). This CDR3 spans 12 amino acids. V was cut by 0 bases and J by 6 bases, with 5 bases left in between. The CDR3, as DNA: TGTGCCTGGAGTGTACGGGATGAAAAACTGTTTTTT. Translated, it gives CAWSVRDEKLFF.

CDR3 DNA: TGTGCCAGTAGTATAGGACAGATTAACACTGAAGCTTTCTTT. It specifies CASSIGQINTEAFF. This chain uses TRBV19 with TRBJ1-1, with D maybe TRBD1 (5 bases). There are 14 residues in the CDR3. V lost 1 base and J lost 2, with 8 bases in between. Germline V gene lookup returns CDR1 LNHDA and CDR2 SQIVND (reference sequence).

The CDR3 loop is CASSQRPYYEQYF. The CDR3 DNA sequence: TGTGCCAGCAGTCAACGACCTTACTACGAGCAGTACTTC. The V and J genes are TRBV28 and TRBJ2-7; D uncertain. This CDR3 is built from 13 residues. The germline V gene encodes CDR1 MDHEN and CDR2 SYDVKM. Trimming removed 5 bases at V and 3 bases at J, with 11 bases between.

This clone appeared many times. The chain recombines TRBV28 with TRBJ2-2, with 7 nucleotides matching TRBD1. The V gene end was trimmed by 6 bases and the J gene end by 2 bases; junction bases not matched to a gene: 3. This CDR3 is built from 14 residues. In germline, CDR1 is MDHEN, CDR2 SYDVKM. The CDR3 DNA reads as TGTGCCAGCAGCTGGGACAGCAACACCGGGGAGCTGTTTTTT. Encoded protein: CASSWDSNTGELFF.

The CDR3 protein is CASSLGLAEGNEQFF. CDR3 nucleotide sequence: TGCGCCAGCAGCTTGGGACTAGCGGAAGGCAATGAGCAGTTCTTC. The chain employs TRBV5-1 and TRBJ2-1; TRBD2 agrees at 9 bases. The germline CDR1 and CDR2 sequences are SGHRS and YFSETQ. The CDR3 has 15 amino acids. J was trimmed by 6 bases and V by 0 bases; bases with no gene match: 4.